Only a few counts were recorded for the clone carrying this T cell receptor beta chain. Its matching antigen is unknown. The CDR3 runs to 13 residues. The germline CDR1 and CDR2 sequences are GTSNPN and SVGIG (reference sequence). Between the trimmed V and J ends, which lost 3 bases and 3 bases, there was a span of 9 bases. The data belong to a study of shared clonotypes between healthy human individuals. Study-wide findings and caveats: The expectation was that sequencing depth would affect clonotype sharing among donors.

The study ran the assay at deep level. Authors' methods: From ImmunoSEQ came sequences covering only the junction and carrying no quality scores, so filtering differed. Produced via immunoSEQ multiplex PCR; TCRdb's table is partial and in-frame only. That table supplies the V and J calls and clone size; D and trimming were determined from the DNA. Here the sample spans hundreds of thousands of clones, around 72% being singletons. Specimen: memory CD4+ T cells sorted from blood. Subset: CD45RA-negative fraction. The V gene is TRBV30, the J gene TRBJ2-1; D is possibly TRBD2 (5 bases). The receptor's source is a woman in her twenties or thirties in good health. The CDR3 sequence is CAWRPGGYNEQFF. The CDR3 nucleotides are TGTGCCTGGAGACCCGGAGGCTACAATGAGCAGTTCTTC.